This T cell receptor (beta chain) was sequenced during a study of cytomegalovirus exposure and HLA in healthy donors. Study results and limitations: In a later analysis, first-cohort TCR clusters were found to tend to co-occur in the approximately 120 validation repertoires. There were some public TCRs occurring in many donors, but most TCR sequences were rare. The study flagged some 180 TCR beta chains as cytomegalovirus-associated.

Clones were read by immunoSEQ multiplex PCR, and TCRdb kept only the in-frame ones, dropping some. The sample includes some 110,000 clones, 70% to 90% of them seen just once. While the first cohort had 600 to 800 subjects, the donors belonged to the separate validation cohort of over a hundred subjects. With regard to this clone: Antigen: not known.

Unmatched junction bases numbered 3, after V lost 7 bases and J lost 6 bases. The CDR3 is made up of 14 amino acids. Germline V lookup: CDR1 MNHEY, CDR2 SMNVEV (reference sequence). Source material: PBMCs. This chain connects TRBV27 to TRBJ2-2; the match to TRBD1 covers 12 bases. The source is a man aged 18 to 29 in good health and CMV-seropositive. CDR3 nucleotide sequence: TGTGCCAGCAAAAGGGACAGGGGGCCCGGGGAGCTGTTTTTT. This encodes CASKRDRGPGELFF.